A selection of T cell receptor beta chains follows, all from one sample in a study of blood T cells in healthy people across ages. MiXCR, run by TCRdb on the 5' RACE reads, gives a single entry per CDR3 protein. The sample includes roughly 900,000 distinct CDR3 sequences, roughly 50% of them seen just once. Sequencing input: blood. The receptors derive from a man aged 30-40 years in good health. CDR3s include the opening cysteine and the closing phenylalanine or tryptophan. The D gene is left open where the match is weak.

NA,TRBJ2-7,TRBV5-5,CASSLAEISYEQYF
TRBD1,TRBJ2-5,TRBV3-1,CASSQGSTGLQETQYF
NA,TRBJ2-3,TRBV6-5,CASSSGVRTDTQYF
TRBD1,TRBJ1-2,TRBV7-2,CASSLHEGQLYGYTF
NA,TRBJ2-7,TRBV14,CASSPETAYYEQYF
NA,TRBJ2-3,TRBV25-1,CASSWELTQYF
TRBD1,TRBJ1-4,TRBV29-1,CSVESAGTGKKLFF
TRBD1,TRBJ1-5,TRBV30,CAWGEGGYQPQHF
NA,TRBJ1-5,TRBV6-6,CASSSPNQPQHF
NA,NA,TRBV28,CASSVQITYEQYF
NA,TRBJ1-2,TRBV29-1,CSVNAGATNYGYTF
TRBD2,TRBJ2-1,TRBV7-6,CASSLVTSVPNNEQFF
NA,TRBJ2-1,TRBV5-1,CASSIMTDYNEQFF
TRBD1,TRBJ2-3,TRBV28,CAWQGATDTQYF
NA,TRBJ2-3,TRBV4-2,CASSQVTQEADTQYF
TRBD1,TRBJ2-5,TRBV6-2/TRBV6-3,CASQDRSRAQETQYF
TRBD2,TRBJ2-5,TRBV4-1,CASSQRSGGALETQYF
TRBD2,TRBJ2-3,TRBV6-2/TRBV6-3,CASSRSGEGDTQYF
TRBD1,TRBJ1-6,TRBV5-1,CASRETGQGNSPLHF
NA,TRBJ2-2,TRBV29-1,CSVELHRANTGELFF
TRBD2,TRBJ2-6,TRBV4-2,CASSQDFAGGTLNGANVLTF
TRBD1,TRBJ2-7,TRBV5-1,CASSSWTGDYEQYF
TRBD1,TRBJ2-7,TRBV20-1,CSASGGQGQYEQYF
TRBD2,TRBJ2-1,TRBV5-4,CASSLKLAANEQFF
TRBD1,TRBJ2-3,TRBV24-1,CATSPGQGPSDTQYF
TRBD2,TRBJ2-3,TRBV2,CASTMGLAGLDTQYF
NA,TRBJ2-1,TRBV7-9,CASSLAVGGPRWFF
NA,TRBJ2-3,TRBV11-3,CASPLKGGWVIDPRTDTQYF
NA,TRBJ1-1,TRBV29-1,CSVTGFGNAEAFF
NA,TRBJ2-1,TRBV4-3,CASSQASGLFF
TRBD1,TRBJ2-7,TRBV4-1,CASSRGQGPAYEQYF
NA,TRBJ2-6,TRBV21-1,CASSKGPTVLLPGANVLTF
TRBD2,TRBJ2-1,TRBV20-1,CSARRLAGASCNEQFF
TRBD2,TRBJ2-1,TRBV7-3,CASSANLAGGDNEQFF
TRBD1,TRBJ2-3,TRBV5-1,CASSLGTGAYMQYF
NA,TRBJ1-2,TRBV5-1,CASSSWTDSYGYTF
NA,TRBJ1-3,TRBV4-1,CASSQGEGPGNTIYF
NA,TRBJ2-3,TRBV11-2,CASSLNSAPDTQYF
NA,TRBJ2-1,TRBV21-1,CASSKDRVPIYSYNEQFF
TRBD1,TRBJ1-2,TRBV27,CASSSGQGDYGYTF
NA,TRBJ1-2,TRBV4-1,CASSQDLQSLSANYGYTF
NA,TRBJ1-1,TRBV7-8,CASSFVREGEAFF
NA,TRBJ2-5,TRBV12-3/TRBV12-4,CASSHSGGRETQYF
TRBD1,TRBJ2-6,TRBV5-1,CASSLTGTGASSSGANVLTF
NA,TRBJ2-5,TRBV2,CASSPPRGLAHQETQYF
TRBD1,TRBJ1-6,TRBV27,CASSRQGIGLHF
NA,TRBJ2-1,TRBV5-1,CASSLGEGGDEQFF
TRBD1,TRBJ1-4,TRBV6-6,CASSRAGQGNEKLFF
TRBD1,TRBJ1-4,TRBV6-5,CASRDRGTNEKLFF
NA,TRBJ1-2,TRBV25-1,CASSEFPGDYGYTF
NA,TRBJ2-7,TRBV4-2,CASSPYRITTYEQYF
NA,TRBJ2-3,TRBV15,CATSRSTVGSTRGTQYF
TRBD1,TRBJ1-4,TRBV4-1,CASSQMTGGIEKLFF
TRBD1,TRBJ2-7,TRBV3-1,CASTSTGAAYEQYF
TRBD2,TRBJ2-5,TRBV4-3,CASSQALAGEAIQETQYF
NA,TRBJ2-3,TRBV20-1,CSATAKRLGGGTDTQYF
TRBD1,TRBJ1-1,TRBV20-1,CSARAPQGARGTEAFF
TRBD2,TRBJ2-5,TRBV4-2,CASSPPYGTSGGAQETQYF
TRBD2,TRBJ2-3,TRBV7-9,CASSFLAGGGDTQYF
TRBD1,TRBJ2-3,TRBV6-5,CASSPRGRAITDTQYF